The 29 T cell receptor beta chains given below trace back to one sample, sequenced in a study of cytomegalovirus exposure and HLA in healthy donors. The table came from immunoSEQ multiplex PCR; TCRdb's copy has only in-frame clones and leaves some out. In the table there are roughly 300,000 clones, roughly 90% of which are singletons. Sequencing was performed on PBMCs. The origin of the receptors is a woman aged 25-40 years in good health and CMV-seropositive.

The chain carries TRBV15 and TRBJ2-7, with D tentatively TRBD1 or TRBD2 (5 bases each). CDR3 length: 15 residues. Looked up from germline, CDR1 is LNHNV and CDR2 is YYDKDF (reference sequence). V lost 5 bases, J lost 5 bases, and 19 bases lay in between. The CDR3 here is CATSRSRGAAHEQYF. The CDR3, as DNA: TGTGCCACCAGCCGGAGTCGGGGCGCTGCCCACGAGCAGTACTTC.

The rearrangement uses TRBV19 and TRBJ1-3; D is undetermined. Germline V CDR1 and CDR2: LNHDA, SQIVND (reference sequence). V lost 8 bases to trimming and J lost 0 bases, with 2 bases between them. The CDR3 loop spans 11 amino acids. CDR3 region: CASSSGNTIYF. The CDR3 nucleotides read TGTGCCAGTTCCTCTGGAAACACCATATATTTT. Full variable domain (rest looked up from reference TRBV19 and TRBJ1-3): DGGITQSPKYLFRKEGQNVTLSCEQNLNHDAMYWYRQDPGQGLRLIYYSQIVNDFQKGDIAEGYSVSREKKESFPLTVTSAQKNPTAFYLCASSSGNTIYFGEGSWLTVV.

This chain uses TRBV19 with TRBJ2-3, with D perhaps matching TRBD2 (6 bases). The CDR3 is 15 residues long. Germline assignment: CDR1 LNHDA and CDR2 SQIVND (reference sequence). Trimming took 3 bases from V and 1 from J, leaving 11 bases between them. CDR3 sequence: CASSMGRGRTDTQYF. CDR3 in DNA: TGTGCCAGTAGTATGGGGCGGGGACGCACAGATACGCAGTATTTT.

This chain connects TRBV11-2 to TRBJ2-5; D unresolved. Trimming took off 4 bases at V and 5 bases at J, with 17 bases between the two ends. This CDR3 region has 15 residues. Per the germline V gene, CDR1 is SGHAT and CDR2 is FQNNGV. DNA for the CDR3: TGTGCCAGCAGCTCACGTTTAAGGGATGCGGAGACCCAGTACTTC. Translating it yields CASSSRLRDAETQYF.

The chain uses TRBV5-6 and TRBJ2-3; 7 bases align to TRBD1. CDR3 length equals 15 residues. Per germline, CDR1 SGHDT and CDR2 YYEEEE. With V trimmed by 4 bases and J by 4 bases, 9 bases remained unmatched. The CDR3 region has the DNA TGTGCCAGCAGCCCCGGGACAGAGCCGGCAGATACGCAGTATTTT. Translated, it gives CASSPGTEPADTQYF. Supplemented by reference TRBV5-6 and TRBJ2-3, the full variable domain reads DAGVTQSPTHLIKTRGQQVTLRCSPKSGHDTVSWYQQALGQGPQFIFQYYEEEERQRGNFPDRFSGHQFPNYSSELNVNALLLGDSALYLCASSPGTEPADTQYFGPGTRLTVL.

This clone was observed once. DNA of the CDR3: TGTGCCAGCAGCTTTTCCCCCAGAACGGCGAACACCGGGGAGCTGTTTTTT. Protein sequence: CASSFSPRTANTGELFF. The rearrangement joins TRBV7-2 to TRBJ2-2; D unresolved. The CDR3 is 17 residues long. CDR1 and CDR2 (germline): SGHTA, FQGNSA. V was shortened by 3 bases and J by 0 bases, with 14 bases between the two germline ends.

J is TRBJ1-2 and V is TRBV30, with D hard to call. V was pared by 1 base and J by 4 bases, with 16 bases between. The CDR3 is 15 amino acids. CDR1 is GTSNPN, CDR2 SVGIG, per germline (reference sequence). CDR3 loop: CAWSAPLRVPYGYTF. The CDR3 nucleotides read TGTGCCTGGAGTGCCCCCTTACGGGTCCCCTATGGCTACACCTTC.

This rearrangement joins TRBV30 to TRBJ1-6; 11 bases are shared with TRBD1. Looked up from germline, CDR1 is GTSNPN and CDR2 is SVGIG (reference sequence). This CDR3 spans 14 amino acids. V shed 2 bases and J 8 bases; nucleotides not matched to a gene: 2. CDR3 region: CAWSTGQGDSPLHF. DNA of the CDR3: TGTGCCTGGAGTACGGGACAGGGGGATTCACCCCTCCACTTT.

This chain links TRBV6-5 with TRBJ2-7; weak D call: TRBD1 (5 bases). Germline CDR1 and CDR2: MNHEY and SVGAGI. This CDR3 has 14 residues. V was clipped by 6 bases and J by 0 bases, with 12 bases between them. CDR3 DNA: TGTGCCAGCAGCCCCGGACAATTCTCCTACGAGCAGTACTTC. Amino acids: CASSPGQFSYEQYF.

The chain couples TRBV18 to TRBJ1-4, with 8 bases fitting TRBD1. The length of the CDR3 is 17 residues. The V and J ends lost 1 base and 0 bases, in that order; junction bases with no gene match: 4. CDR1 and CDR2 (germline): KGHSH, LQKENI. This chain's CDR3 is CASSPQQGDSTNEKLFF. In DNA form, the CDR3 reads TGTGCCAGCTCACCACAACAGGGGGATTCAACTAATGAAAAACTGTTTTTT.

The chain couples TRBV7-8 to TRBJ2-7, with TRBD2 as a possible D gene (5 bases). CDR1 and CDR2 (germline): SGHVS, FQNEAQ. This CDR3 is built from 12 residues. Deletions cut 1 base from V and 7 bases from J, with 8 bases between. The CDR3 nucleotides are TGTGCCAGCAGCTTAGATGCGGGTGAGCAGTACTTC. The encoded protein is CASSLDAGEQYF.

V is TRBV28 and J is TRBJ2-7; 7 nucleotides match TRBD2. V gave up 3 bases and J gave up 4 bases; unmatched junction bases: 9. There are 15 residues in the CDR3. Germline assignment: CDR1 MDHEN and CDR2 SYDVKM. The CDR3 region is CASSFPAGEFYEQYF. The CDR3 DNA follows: TGTGCCAGCAGTTTTCCGGCGGGAGAATTTTACGAGCAGTACTTC.

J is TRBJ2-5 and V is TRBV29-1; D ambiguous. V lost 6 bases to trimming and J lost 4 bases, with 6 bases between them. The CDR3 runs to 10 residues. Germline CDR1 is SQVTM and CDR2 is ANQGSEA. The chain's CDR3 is CSVPIETQYF. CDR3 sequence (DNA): TGCAGCGTGCCCATAGAGACCCAGTACTTC.

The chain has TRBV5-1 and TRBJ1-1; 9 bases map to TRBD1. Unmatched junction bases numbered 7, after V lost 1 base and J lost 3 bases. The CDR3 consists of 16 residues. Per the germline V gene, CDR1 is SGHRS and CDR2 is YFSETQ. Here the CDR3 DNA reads TGCGCCAGCAGCTTGACGACAGGGGGTTTTGACACTGAAGCTTTCTTT. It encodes CASSLTTGGFDTEAFF.

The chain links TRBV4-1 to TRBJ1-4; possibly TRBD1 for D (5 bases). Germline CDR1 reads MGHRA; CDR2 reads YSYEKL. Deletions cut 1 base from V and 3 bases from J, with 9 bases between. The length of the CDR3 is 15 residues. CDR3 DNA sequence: TGCGCCAGCAGCCAAGGGGGGTTCCCTAATGAAAAACTGTTTTTT. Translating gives CASSQGGFPNEKLFF.

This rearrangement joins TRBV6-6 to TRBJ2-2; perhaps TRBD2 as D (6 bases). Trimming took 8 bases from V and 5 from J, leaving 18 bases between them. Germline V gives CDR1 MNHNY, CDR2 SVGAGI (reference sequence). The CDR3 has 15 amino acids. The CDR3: CASLTPGRGTGELFF. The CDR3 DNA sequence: TGTGCCAGCCTCACACCCGGGCGGGGAACCGGGGAGCTGTTTTTT.

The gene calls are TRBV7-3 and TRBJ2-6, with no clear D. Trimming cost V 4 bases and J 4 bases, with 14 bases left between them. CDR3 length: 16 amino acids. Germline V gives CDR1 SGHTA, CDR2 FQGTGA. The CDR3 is CASSWTPARGANVLTF. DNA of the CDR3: TGTGCCAGCAGCTGGACCCCGGCTAGAGGGGCCAACGTCCTGACTTTC.

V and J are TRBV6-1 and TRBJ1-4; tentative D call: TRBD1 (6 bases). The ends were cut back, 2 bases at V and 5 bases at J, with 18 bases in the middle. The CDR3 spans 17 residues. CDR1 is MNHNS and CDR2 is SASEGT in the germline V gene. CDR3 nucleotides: TGTGCCAGCAGTGAACGGGGATCCACAGGGAACAATGAAAAACTGTTTTTT. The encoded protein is CASSERGSTGNNEKLFF.

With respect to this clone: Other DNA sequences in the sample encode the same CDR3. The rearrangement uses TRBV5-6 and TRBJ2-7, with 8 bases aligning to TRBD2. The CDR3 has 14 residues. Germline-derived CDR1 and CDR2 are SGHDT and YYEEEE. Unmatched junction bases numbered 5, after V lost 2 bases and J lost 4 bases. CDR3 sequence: CASSFPGLGYEQYF. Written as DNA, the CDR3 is TGTGCCAGCAGCTTCCCGGGACTAGGATACGAGCAGTACTTC. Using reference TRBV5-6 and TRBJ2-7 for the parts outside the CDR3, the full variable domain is DAGVTQSPTHLIKTRGQQVTLRCSPKSGHDTVSWYQQALGQGPQFIFQYYEEEERQRGNFPDRFSGHQFPNYSSELNVNALLLGDSALYLCASSFPGLGYEQYFGPGTRLTVT.

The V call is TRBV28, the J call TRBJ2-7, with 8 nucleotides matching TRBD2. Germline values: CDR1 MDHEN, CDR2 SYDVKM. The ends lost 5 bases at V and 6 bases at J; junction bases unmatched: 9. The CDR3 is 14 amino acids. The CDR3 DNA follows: TGTGCCAGCAGTACCGGGACTAGACCGCTCGAGCAGTACTTC. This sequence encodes CASSTGTRPLEQYF.

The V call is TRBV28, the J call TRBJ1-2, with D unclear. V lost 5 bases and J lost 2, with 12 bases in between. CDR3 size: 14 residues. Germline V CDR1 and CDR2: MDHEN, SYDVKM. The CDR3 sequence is CASSAGRGNYGYTF. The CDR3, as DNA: TGTGCCAGCAGTGCGGGCCGTGGGAACTATGGCTACACCTTC.

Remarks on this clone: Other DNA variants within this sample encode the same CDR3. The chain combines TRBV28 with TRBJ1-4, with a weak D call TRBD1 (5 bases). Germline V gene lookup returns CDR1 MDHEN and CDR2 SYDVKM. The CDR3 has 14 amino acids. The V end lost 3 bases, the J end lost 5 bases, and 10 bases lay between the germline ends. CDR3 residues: CASSFGGGNEKLFF. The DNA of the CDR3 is TGTGCCAGCAGTTTCGGGGGAGGGAATGAAAAACTGTTTTTT.

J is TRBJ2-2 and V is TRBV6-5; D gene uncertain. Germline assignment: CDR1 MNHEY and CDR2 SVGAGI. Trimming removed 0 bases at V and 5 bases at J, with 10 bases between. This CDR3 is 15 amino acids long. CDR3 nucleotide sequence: TGTGCCAGCAGTTACTCGATTGGGTGGACCGGGGAGCTGTTTTTT. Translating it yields CASSYSIGWTGELFF.

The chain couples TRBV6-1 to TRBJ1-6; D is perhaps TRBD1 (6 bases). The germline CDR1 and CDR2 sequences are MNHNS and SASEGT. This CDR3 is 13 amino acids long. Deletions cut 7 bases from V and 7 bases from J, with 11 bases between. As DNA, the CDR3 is TGTGCCAGCATTGGACAGATAAATTCACCCCTCCACTTT. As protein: CASIGQINSPLHF.

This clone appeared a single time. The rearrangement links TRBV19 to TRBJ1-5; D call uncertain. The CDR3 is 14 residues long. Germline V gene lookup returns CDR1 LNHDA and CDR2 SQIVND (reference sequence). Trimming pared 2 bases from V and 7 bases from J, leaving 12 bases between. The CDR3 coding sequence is TGTGCCAGTAGTATAATTGCAGGTTGGCAGCCCCAGCATTTT. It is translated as CASSIIAGWQPQHF.

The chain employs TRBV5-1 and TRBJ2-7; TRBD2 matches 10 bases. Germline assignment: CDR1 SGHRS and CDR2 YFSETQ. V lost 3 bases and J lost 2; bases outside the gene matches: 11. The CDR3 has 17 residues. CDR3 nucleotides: TGCGCCAGCAGCTCAAATCTAGCGGGAGTCATGGCCTACGAGCAGTACTTC. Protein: CASSSNLAGVMAYEQYF.

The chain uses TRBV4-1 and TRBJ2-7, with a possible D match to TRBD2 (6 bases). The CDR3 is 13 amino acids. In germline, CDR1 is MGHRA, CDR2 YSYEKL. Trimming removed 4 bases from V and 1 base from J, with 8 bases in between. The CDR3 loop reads CASSPTSSYEQYF. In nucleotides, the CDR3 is TGCGCCAGCAGCCCGACTAGTTCCTACGAGCAGTACTTC.

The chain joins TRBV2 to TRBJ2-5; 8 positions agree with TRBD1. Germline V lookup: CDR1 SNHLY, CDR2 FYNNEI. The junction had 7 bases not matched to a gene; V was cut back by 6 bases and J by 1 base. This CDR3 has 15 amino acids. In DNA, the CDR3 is TGTGCCAGCAGGGGGCGGACAGGGAGCCAAGAGACCCAGTACTTC. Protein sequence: CASRGRTGSQETQYF.

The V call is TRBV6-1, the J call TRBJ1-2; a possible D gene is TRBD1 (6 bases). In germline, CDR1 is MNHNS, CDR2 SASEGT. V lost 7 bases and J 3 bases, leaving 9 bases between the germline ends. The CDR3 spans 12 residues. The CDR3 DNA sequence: TGTGCCAGCATTAGGGGGGACTATGGCTACACCTTC. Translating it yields CASIRGDYGYTF.